This TCR beta chain was recovered during a study of shared clonotypes between healthy human individuals. Study as a whole: Participating donors consisted of a couple of women and a few men aged 18 to 49.

Trimming left V 4 bases short and J 8 bases short, with 11 bases between. In germline, CDR1 is MNHEY, CDR2 SVGAGI. The CDR3 spans 12 residues. Study findings and constraints: As a rule, naive subsets had a larger estimated richness than memory subsets. Naive CD4 clonotype sharing across several donors was 5% to 6%. Generation probability values for non-shared clonotypes were lower than those for clonotypes shared by all four donors.

Concerning this clone itself: Its antigen is unknown.

TCRdb's table, derived via immunoSEQ multiplex PCR, lists solely in-frame clones and lacks some. Seen here are some 2 million clones, about 95% observed once, and the top ten hold under 1.5%. In the naive CD8 group, cells lacked CD45RO and were positively selected for CCR7, so terminally differentiated effector memory CD45RA+ cells were left out. Sequencing was performed on naive CD8+ T cells sorted from blood. V and J are TRBV6-5 and TRBJ1-1, with D perhaps TRBD1 (5 bases). The TCR originated in a man younger than 30 in good health. The CDR3: CASSFPGQEAFF. The CDR3 bases are TGTGCCAGCAGTTTCCCTGGACAAGAAGCTTTCTTT.